This T cell receptor beta chain was documented in a study of CD8+CD57+ T cells in acquired aplastic anemia. In the study overall: DNA per sorted CD4+ or CD8+ sample ranged roughly 0.19 to 27.4 ug, averaging about 3 ug. Sequencing produced an average of about 11 million reads per healthy donor for CD4+ cells. Points from the study as a whole: Patients and controls had CD8+ Simpson's diversity values that were not significantly distinct. Patients and controls shared twenty-nine CD8+ CDR3 sequences, highly expressed in patients.

A word on this clonotype: Its antigen is as yet unknown.

TCR beta VDJ and CDR3 profiles were obtained from a genomic DNA template. TCRdb re-called the reads with MiXCR, one entry per CDR3 protein. The sample gives about 110,000 distinct CDR3 sequences, around 49% of which show up once; around a third is in the top ten. This TCR was sampled from a human donor in good health, serving as a control. Sequencing input: sorted CD4+, CD8+, or CD8+CD57+ T cells (not recorded which) from PBMCs.

Here the CDR3 DNA reads TGCGCCAGCAGCTTTAACAGGGGTACGATGAACACTGAAGCTTTCTTT. Translation gives CASSFNRGTMNTEAFF. The rearrangement links TRBV5-1 to TRBJ1-1; TRBD1 agrees at 7 bases. The CDR3 is made up of 16 amino acids. The trim removed 2 bases at V and 0 bases at J, leaving 7 bases unmatched. Germline loops: CDR1 SGHRS, CDR2 YFSETQ.